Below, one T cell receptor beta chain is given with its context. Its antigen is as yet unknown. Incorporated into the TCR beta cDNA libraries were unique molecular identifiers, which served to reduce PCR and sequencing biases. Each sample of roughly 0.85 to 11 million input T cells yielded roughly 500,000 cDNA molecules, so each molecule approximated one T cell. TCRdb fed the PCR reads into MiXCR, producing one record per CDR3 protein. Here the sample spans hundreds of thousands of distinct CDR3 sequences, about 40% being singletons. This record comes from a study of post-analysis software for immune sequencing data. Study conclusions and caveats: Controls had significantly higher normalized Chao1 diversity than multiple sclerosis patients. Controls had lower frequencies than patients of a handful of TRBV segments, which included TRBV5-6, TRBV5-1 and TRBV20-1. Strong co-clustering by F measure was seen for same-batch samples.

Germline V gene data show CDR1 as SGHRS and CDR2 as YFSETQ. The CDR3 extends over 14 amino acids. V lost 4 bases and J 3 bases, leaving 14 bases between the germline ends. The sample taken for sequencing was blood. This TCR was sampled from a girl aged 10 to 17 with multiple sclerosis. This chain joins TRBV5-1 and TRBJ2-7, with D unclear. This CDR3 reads CASSPNSGYYEQYF. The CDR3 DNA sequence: TGCGCCAGCAGCCCCAATTCAGGCTACTACGAGCAGTACTTC.